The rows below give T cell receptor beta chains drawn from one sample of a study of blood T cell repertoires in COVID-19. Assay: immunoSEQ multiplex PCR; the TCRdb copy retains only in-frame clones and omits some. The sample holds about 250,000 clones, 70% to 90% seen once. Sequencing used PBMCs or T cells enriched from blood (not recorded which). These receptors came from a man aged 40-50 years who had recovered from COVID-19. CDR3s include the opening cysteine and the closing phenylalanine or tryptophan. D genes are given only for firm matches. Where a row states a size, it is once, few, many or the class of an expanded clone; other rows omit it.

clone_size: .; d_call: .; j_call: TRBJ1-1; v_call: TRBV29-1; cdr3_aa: CSVVRAVSEAFF; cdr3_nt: TGCAGCGTTGTGAGGGCGGTGAGTGAAGCTTTCTTT
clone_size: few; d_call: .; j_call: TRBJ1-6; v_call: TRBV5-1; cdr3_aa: CASSSGLEPLHF; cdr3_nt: TGCGCCAGCAGCTCGGGTCTAGAGCCCCTCCACTTT
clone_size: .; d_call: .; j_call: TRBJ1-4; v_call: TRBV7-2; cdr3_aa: CASSLARNNEKLFF; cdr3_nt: TGTGCCAGCAGCTTAGCCAGGAATAATGAAAAACTGTTTTTT
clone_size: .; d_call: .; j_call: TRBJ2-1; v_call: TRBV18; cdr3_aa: CASSPNSNEQFF; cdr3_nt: TGTGCCAGCTCACCAAACAGTAATGAGCAGTTCTTC
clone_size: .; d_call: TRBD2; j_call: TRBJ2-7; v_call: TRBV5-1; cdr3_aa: CASSWEGPHEQYF; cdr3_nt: TGCGCCAGCAGCTGGGAGGGACCCCACGAGCAGTACTTC
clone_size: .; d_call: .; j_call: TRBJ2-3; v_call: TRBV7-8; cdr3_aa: CASRPGGDTQYF; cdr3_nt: TGTGCCAGCAGACCAGGGGGGGATACGCAGTATTTT
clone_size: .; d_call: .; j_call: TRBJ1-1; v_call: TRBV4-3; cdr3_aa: CASSLSLGGLMNTEAFF; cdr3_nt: TGCGCCAGCAGCCTTTCTTTAGGGGGATTAATGAACACTGAAGCTTTCTTT
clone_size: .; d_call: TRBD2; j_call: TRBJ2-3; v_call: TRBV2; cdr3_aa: CASSRAGVSTDTQYF; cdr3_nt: TGTGCCAGCAGTCGAGCGGGAGTTTCCACAGATACGCAGTATTTT
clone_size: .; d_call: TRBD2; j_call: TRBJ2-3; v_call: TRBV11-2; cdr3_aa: CASSLDWAGAGQDTQYF; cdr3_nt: TGTGCCAGCAGCTTAGATTGGGCGGGAGCTGGCCAAGATACGCAGTATTTT
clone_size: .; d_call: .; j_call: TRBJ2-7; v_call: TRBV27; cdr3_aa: CASSTGAADEQYF; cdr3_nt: TGTGCCAGCAGCACTGGGGCAGCCGACGAGCAGTACTTC
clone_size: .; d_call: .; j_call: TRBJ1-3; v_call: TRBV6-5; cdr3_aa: CASWRNSGNTIYF; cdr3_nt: TGTGCCAGCTGGCGGAACTCTGGAAACACCATATATTTT
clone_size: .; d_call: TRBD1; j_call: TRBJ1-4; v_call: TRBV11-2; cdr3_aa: CASSSTGLNEKLFF; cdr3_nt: TGTGCCAGCAGCTCGACAGGGTTGAATGAAAAACTGTTTTTT
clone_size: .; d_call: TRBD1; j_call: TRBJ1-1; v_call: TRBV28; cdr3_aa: CASSSPTTGEPEAFF; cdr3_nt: TGTGCCAGCAGTTCTCCTACGACAGGGGAGCCTGAAGCTTTCTTT
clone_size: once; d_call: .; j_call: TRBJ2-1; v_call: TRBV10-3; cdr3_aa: CAISTTGLTYNEQFF; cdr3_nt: TGTGCCATCAGTACCACGGGATTAACGTACAATGAGCAGTTCTTC
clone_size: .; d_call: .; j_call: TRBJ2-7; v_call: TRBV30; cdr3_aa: CAWSAPTIQGFEQYF; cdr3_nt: TGTGCCTGGAGTGCCCCAACCATACAGGGTTTCGAGCAGTACTTC
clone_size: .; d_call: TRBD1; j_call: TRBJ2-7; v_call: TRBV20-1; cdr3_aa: CSASDRAYEQYF; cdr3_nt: TGCAGTGCTAGTGACAGGGCCTACGAGCAGTACTTC
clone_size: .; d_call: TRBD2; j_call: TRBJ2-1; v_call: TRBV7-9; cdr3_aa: CASSPPTSGAYNEQFF; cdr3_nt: TGTGCCAGCAGCCCCCCCACTAGCGGAGCCTACAATGAGCAGTTCTTC
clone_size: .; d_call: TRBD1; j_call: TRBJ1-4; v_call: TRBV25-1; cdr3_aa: CASSLGGGIEKLFF; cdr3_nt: TGTGCCAGCAGTTTAGGGGGCGGGATTGAAAAACTGTTTTTT
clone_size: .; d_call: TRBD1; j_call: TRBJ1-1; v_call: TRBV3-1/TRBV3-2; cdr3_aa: CASSQGIGTGTEAFF; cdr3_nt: TGTGCCAGCAGCCAAGGGATCGGGACAGGGACCGAAGCTTTCTTT
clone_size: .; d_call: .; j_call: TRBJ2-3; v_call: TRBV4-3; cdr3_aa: CASSQEGILRADTQYF; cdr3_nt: TGCGCCAGCAGCCAAGAGGGAATATTGCGGGCAGATACGCAGTATTTT
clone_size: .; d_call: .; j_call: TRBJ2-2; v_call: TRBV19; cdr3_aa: CATRKAGLNTGELFF; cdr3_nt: TGTGCCACTCGGAAGGCAGGGCTGAACACCGGGGAGCTGTTTTTT
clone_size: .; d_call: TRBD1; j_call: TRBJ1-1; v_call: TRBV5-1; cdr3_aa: CASTRQGVNTEAFF; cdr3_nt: TGCGCCAGCACTCGACAGGGGGTGAACACTGAAGCTTTCTTT
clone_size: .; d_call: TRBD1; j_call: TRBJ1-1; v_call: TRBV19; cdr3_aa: CASRAPTSGTAFKAFF; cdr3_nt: TGTGCCAGTAGGGCACCAACCTCCGGGACAGCTTTTAAAGCTTTCTTT
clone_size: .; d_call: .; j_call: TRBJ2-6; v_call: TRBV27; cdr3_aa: CASSLLDSSSGANVLTF; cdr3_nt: TGTGCCAGCAGTTTATTGGACAGTAGCTCTGGGGCCAACGTCCTGACTTTC
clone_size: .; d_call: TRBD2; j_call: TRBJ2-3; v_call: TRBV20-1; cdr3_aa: CSASWRGGPDTQYF; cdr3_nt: TGCAGTGCTAGTTGGCGCGGGGGGCCAGATACGCAGTATTTT
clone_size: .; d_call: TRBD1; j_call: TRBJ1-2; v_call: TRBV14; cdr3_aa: CASSPGTAYGYTF; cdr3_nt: TGTGCCAGCAGCCCGGGGACAGCCTATGGCTACACCTTC
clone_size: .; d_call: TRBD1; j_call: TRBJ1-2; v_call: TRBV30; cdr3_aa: CAWSSKTGVGLFLGYTF; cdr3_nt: TGTGCCTGGAGCTCGAAGACAGGGGTGGGTCTATTCTTGGGCTACACCTTC
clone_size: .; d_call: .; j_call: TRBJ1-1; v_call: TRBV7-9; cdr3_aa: CASSLRVPEAFF; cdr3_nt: TGTGCCAGCAGCTTAAGAGTCCCTGAAGCTTTCTTT
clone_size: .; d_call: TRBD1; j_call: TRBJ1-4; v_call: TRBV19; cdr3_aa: CASSSGTGEKLFF; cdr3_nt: TGTGCCAGTAGCTCCGGGACAGGGGAAAAACTGTTTTTT
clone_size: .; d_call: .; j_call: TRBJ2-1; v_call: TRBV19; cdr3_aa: CASGLSSYNEQFF; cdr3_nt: TGTGCCAGTGGGCTCAGCTCCTACAATGAGCAGTTCTTC
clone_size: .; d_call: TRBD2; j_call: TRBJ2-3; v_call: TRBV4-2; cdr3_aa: CASSQETGTSGVLSTDTQYF; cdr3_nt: TGTGCCAGCAGCCAAGAAACCGGGACTAGCGGAGTACTTAGCACAGATACGCAGTATTTT
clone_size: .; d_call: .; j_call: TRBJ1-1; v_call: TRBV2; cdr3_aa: CASSVQGGMNTEAFF; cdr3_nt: TGTGCCAGCAGTGTACAGGGTGGGATGAACACTGAAGCTTTCTTT
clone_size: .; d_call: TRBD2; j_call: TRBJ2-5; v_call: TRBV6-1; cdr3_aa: CASSARSSGGQETQYF; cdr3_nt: TGTGCCAGCAGTGCACGGAGTAGCGGGGGACAAGAGACCCAGTACTTC
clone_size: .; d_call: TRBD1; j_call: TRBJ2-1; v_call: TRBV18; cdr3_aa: CASSTGQGEQFF; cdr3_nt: TGTGCCAGCTCAACCGGACAGGGTGAGCAGTTCTTC
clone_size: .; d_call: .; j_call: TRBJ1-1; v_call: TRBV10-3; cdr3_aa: CASGGEGRGTEAFF; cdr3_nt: TGTGCCTCCGGAGGGGAGGGTCGGGGAACTGAAGCTTTCTTT